Presented here are 32 T cell receptor beta chains from one specimen sequenced in a study of Ad26.COV2.S vaccination and SARS-CoV-2 variants. Using immunoSEQ multiplex PCR, the repertoire was profiled, and TCRdb retains in-frame clones only, with some absent. This table has some 300,000 clones, 85% appearing once. This sample's treatment: about 20 received Ad26.COV2.S at low or high dose, single or two shots; roughly 5 received placebo; per-sample allocation not given. The samples were gathered on day 63 after the first injection of vaccine or placebo. Here the sequenced sample was peripheral blood, taken in a trial of Ad26.COV2.S vaccine versus placebo. Receptors originate from a person aged 18-65 years who received the Ad26.COV2.S COVID-19 vaccine or a placebo.

The chain has TRBV2 and TRBJ2-5, with 12 nucleotides matching TRBD2. V lost 5 bases, J lost 6 bases, and 4 bases stayed unmatched. The CDR3 covers 14 residues. Germline CDR1 reads SNHLY; CDR2 reads FYNNEI. This CDR3 is CASSSTSGGKTQYF. DNA of the CDR3: TGTGCCAGCAGTTCAACTAGCGGGGGGAAGACCCAGTACTTC.

The chain couples TRBV4-1 to TRBJ1-4, with 7 nucleotides matching TRBD1. Germline CDR1 reads MGHRA; CDR2 reads YSYEKL. Trimming at V came to 0 bases and at J to 4 bases, leaving 5 bases not matched to a gene. The CDR3 loop spans 16 amino acids. The CDR3 sequence is CASSQEEAGGNEKLFF. CDR3 coding DNA: TGCGCCAGCAGCCAAGAGGAGGCAGGGGGTAATGAAAAACTGTTTTTT.

V gene TRBV9 combines with J gene TRBJ1-2; 9 bases align to TRBD1. Per germline, CDR1 SGDLS and CDR2 YYNGEE. This CDR3 is 16 amino acids long. V trimming: 4 bases; J trimming: 8 bases; junction bases outside the gene matches: 15. For the CDR3, the DNA is TGTGCCAGCAGCCCTCACGTGAGACAGGGGGAGGGGGGCTACACCTTC. This encodes CASSPHVRQGEGGYTF.

The genes are TRBV27 and TRBJ1-1; 7 bases line up with TRBD1. The CDR3 spans 16 residues. V lost 0 bases to trimming and J lost 2 bases; unmatched junction nucleotides: 6. Germline values: CDR1 MNHEY, CDR2 SMNVEV (reference sequence). DNA of the CDR3: TGTGCCAGCAGTTTATCCGGGACAGCCCTCAACACTGAAGCTTTCTTT. Its protein product is CASSLSGTALNTEAFF.

V gene TRBV5-1 combines with J gene TRBJ2-2; D is unresolved. V lost 0 bases to trimming and J lost 7 bases, with 7 bases between them. Germline V gene sequence: CDR1 SGHRS, CDR2 YFSETQ. CDR3 size: 13 residues. CDR3 sequence (DNA): TGCGCCAGCAGCTTGGCCATGGGCGGGGAGCTGTTTTTT. This codes for CASSLAMGGELFF.

There are a few counts of this clone. The V and J genes are TRBV19 and TRBJ2-2; D is perhaps TRBD1 (5 bases). The CDR3 is made up of 13 amino acids. Trimming took 4 bases from V and 2 from J, leaving 5 bases between them. The germline CDR1 and CDR2 sequences are LNHDA and SQIVND (reference sequence). The CDR3 DNA follows: TGTGCCAGTAGTAGGGGCAACACCGGGGAGCTGTTTTTT. This sequence encodes CASSRGNTGELFF.

This chain uses TRBV7-3 with TRBJ2-2; 11 bases are a match to TRBD1. This CDR3 has 19 residues. Per germline, CDR1 SGHTA and CDR2 FQGTGA. V shed 5 bases, J shed 3 bases, and the junction held 14 bases outside the gene matches. In DNA, the CDR3 is TGTGCCAGCAGCCCGTCCGGCGGACAGGGGGCTTTAGACACCGGGGAGCTGTTTTTT. Its translation is CASSPSGGQGALDTGELFF.

The genes are TRBV6-4 and TRBJ1-1; D unresolved. Per the germline V gene, CDR1 is MRHNA and CDR2 is SNTAGT. Deletions cut 8 bases from V and 6 bases from J, with 19 bases between. The CDR3 sequence is 14 residues long. CDR3 sequence reads: CASGIFSSRAEAFF. Here the CDR3 DNA reads TGTGCCAGCGGGATCTTCTCGTCCCGCGCTGAAGCTTTCTTT.

The sample holds many counts of this clone. This chain joins TRBV12-3 or TRBV12-4 and TRBJ1-2; weak D call: TRBD1 (6 bases). The CDR3 contains 12 residues. Trimming removed 2 bases from V and 6 bases from J, with 7 bases in between. The CDR3 DNA reads as TGTGCCAGCAGTTTAAACAGGGATGGCTACACCTTC. It encodes CASSLNRDGYTF.

V and J are TRBV30 and TRBJ1-1; tentative D call: TRBD1 (6 bases). This CDR3 contains 12 residues. Germline loops: CDR1 GTSNPN, CDR2 SVGIG (reference sequence). The V end lost 3 bases, the J end lost 5 bases, and 10 bases lay between the germline ends. CDR3 region: CAWSATGTEAFF. The CDR3 DNA reads TGTGCCTGGAGCGCTACAGGGACTGAAGCTTTCTTT.

V gene TRBV11-2 combines with J gene TRBJ2-3; either TRBD1 or TRBD2 may supply D (6 bases each). Germline loops: CDR1 SGHAT, CDR2 FQNNGV. V was pared by 5 bases and J by 4 bases, with 16 bases between. This CDR3 contains 15 residues. The CDR3 sequence: CASSPRGGRADTQYF. The CDR3 DNA reads as TGTGCCAGCAGCCCTAGAGGGGGGCGCGCAGATACGCAGTATTTT.

This chain links TRBV6-6 with TRBJ2-1; D unclear. CDR1 and CDR2 from the germline V gene are MNHNY and SVGAGI (reference sequence). The V end was cut by 4 bases, the J end by 4 bases, with 8 bases between. The CDR3 has 13 amino acids. The CDR3 coding sequence is TGTGCCAGCAGTTCCAATCTTTACAATGAGCAGTTCTTC. Translation: CASSSNLYNEQFF.

The genes are TRBV7-9 and TRBJ1-1; no clear D gene. V shed 2 bases and J shed 3 bases, with 7 bases lying between them. CDR3 size: 13 residues. From germline, CDR1 is SEHNR and CDR2 FQNEAQ (reference sequence). The CDR3 region is CASSLTRDTEAFF. The CDR3, as DNA: TGTGCCAGCAGCTTAACGAGGGACACTGAAGCTTTCTTT.

The gene calls are TRBV11-3 and TRBJ2-1, with unresolved D. The V gene lost 1 base and the J gene lost 7 bases, with 14 bases spanning the gap. The CDR3 is 15 residues long. Germline V gene data show CDR1 as SGHNT and CDR2 as YENEEA. The CDR3 spells CASSLALLSGNEQFF. The CDR3 nucleotides are TGTGCCAGCAGCTTAGCTTTGTTGTCTGGGAATGAGCAGTTCTTC.

The genes are TRBV28 and TRBJ2-2; 10 nucleotides line up with TRBD1. The CDR3 contains 16 residues. Germline loops: CDR1 MDHEN, CDR2 SYDVKM. Trimming at V came to 10 bases and at J to 5 bases, leaving 13 bases not matched to a gene. The CDR3 region has the DNA TGTGCCACCCTAGGGGACCGGGACAGGGGTACCGGGGAGCTGTTTTTT. This gives the protein CATLGDRDRGTGELFF.

This CDR3 is CAIRQTSRDEQFF. The CDR3 region has the DNA TGTGCCATCAGGCAAACATCTAGGGATGAGCAGTTCTTC. J is TRBJ2-1 and V is TRBV10-3; D call uncertain. The CDR3 length is 13 residues. V lost 6 bases, J lost 8 bases, and 14 bases lay in between. Germline lookup yields CDR1 ENHRY and CDR2 SYGVKD.

The V gene is TRBV5-6, the J gene TRBJ2-3, with no clear D. Germline V gives CDR1 SGHDT, CDR2 YYEEEE. The CDR3 has 12 amino acids. V shed 4 bases and J shed 7 bases, with 10 bases lying between them. Here the CDR3 reads CASSRRPYTQYF. Here the CDR3 DNA reads TGTGCCAGCAGCCGCCGGCCGTATACGCAGTATTTT.

The chain has TRBV9 and TRBJ2-3; D is ambiguous. CDR3 length: 14 residues. Germline CDR1 reads SGDLS; CDR2 reads YYNGEE. V was clipped by 4 bases and J by 4 bases, with 13 bases between them. The CDR3 protein is CASSSRVEADTQYF. As DNA, the CDR3 is TGTGCCAGCAGCTCCCGGGTCGAGGCAGATACGCAGTATTTT. The whole variable domain, filled in from reference TRBV9 and TRBJ2-3, reads DSGVTQTPKHLITATGQRVTLRCSPRSGDLSVYWYQQSLDQGLQFLIQYYNGEERAKGNILERFSAQQFPDLHSELNLSSLELGDSALYFCASSSRVEADTQYFGPGTRLTVL.

This clone was detected only a few times. The chain recombines TRBV28 with TRBJ1-5; D unresolved. V was trimmed by 7 bases and J by 0 bases, leaving 7 bases between them. From germline, CDR1 is MDHEN and CDR2 SYDVKM. The CDR3 length is 13 residues. This CDR3 reads CASISYSNQPQHF. The CDR3 DNA follows: TGTGCCAGCATCAGTTATAGCAATCAGCCCCAGCATTTT.

This rearrangement joins TRBV28 to TRBJ1-3; D possibly corresponds to TRBD1 (6 bases). Per the germline V gene, CDR1 is MDHEN and CDR2 is SYDVKM. This CDR3 has 17 residues. The V end was cut by 5 bases, the J end by 5 bases, with 22 bases between. CDR3 in amino acids: CASSAAGTTGGRNTIYF. The CDR3 DNA reads TGTGCCAGCAGTGCCGCCGGGACAACGGGGGGAAGAAACACCATATATTTT.

The J gene is TRBJ1-2, the V gene TRBV19; D unclear. Germline assignment: CDR1 LNHDA and CDR2 SQIVND (reference sequence). Trimming removed 3 bases at V and 7 bases at J, with 9 bases between. CDR3 size: 12 residues. The CDR3 DNA is TGTGCCAGTAGTATCCGCACTGGTGGCTACACCTTC. Protein product: CASSIRTGGYTF.

The chain is built from TRBV6-4 and TRBJ2-1; 10 nucleotides line up with TRBD2. V shed 4 bases, J shed 6 bases, and the junction held 3 bases outside the gene matches. The CDR3 spans 14 residues. The germline CDR1 and CDR2 sequences are MRHNA and SNTAGT. The CDR3 is CASSGSGGPNEQFF. CDR3 nucleotides: TGTGCCAGCAGTGGTAGCGGGGGGCCCAATGAGCAGTTCTTC.

The chain links TRBV19 to TRBJ2-2, with D unresolved. V was clipped by 3 bases and J by 3 bases, with 11 bases between them. The CDR3 is 15 amino acids. Germline V gives CDR1 LNHDA, CDR2 SQIVND (reference sequence). Here the CDR3 reads CASSMAQVYTGELFF. CDR3 bases: TGTGCCAGTAGTATGGCGCAGGTGTACACCGGGGAGCTGTTTTTT.

The chain has TRBV6-5 and TRBJ1-4; 10 nucleotides match TRBD1. This CDR3 comprises 14 residues. Germline V gene sequence: CDR1 MNHEY, CDR2 SVGAGI. V lost 5 bases to trimming and J lost 8 bases; unmatched junction nucleotides: 5. The CDR3 protein is CASSKGQGWEKLFF. CDR3 nucleotide sequence: TGTGCCAGCAGTAAGGGACAGGGGTGGGAAAAACTGTTTTTT.

This chain uses TRBV4-2 with TRBJ1-4; 9 positions match TRBD1. The CDR3 spans 16 residues. Germline CDR1 LGHNA, CDR2 YNFKEQ. V gave up 3 bases and J gave up 3 bases; unmatched junction bases: 5. The CDR3 is CASSQRGQGANEKLFF. In nucleotides, the CDR3 is TGTGCCAGCAGCCAGCGGGGACAGGGAGCTAATGAAAAACTGTTTTTT.

This rearrangement joins TRBV6-5 to TRBJ2-5, with TRBD1 as a possible D gene (6 bases). This CDR3 spans 14 amino acids. V lost 8 bases, J lost 1 base, and 14 bases lay in between. Looked up from germline, CDR1 is MNHEY and CDR2 is SVGAGI. The chain's CDR3 is CASRERGFQETQYF. The DNA of the CDR3 is TGTGCCAGCCGAGAGAGGGGGTTCCAAGAGACCCAGTACTTC.

J is TRBJ1-3 and V is TRBV15; 11 bases match TRBD1. Looked up from germline, CDR1 is LNHNV and CDR2 is YYDKDF (reference sequence). The CDR3 has 16 amino acids. Losses at the gene ends were 5 bases for V and 7 bases for J; bases not matched to a gene: 10. The CDR3 loop reads CATSPGWTGGRNTIYF. The CDR3 DNA reads TGTGCCACCAGCCCCGGTTGGACAGGGGGCCGGAACACCATATATTTT.

The chain is built from TRBV7-8 and TRBJ1-2, with D possibly matching TRBD1 (5 bases). Germline assignment: CDR1 SGHVS and CDR2 FQNEAQ. The CDR3 has 15 amino acids. The V and J ends lost 5 bases and 1 base respectively, with 14 bases between them. This CDR3 reads CASSIKTGDNYGYTF. CDR3 in DNA: TGTGCCAGCAGCATAAAAACAGGAGATAACTATGGCTACACCTTC.

The V gene is TRBV5-1, the J gene TRBJ1-2; D not certain. Trimming cost V 2 bases and J 0 bases, with 5 bases left between them. Germline V CDR1 and CDR2: SGHRS, YFSETQ. The length of the CDR3 is 13 residues. The CDR3 DNA sequence: TGCGCCAGCAGCTTCGAAGCTAACTATGGCTACACCTTC. Protein sequence: CASSFEANYGYTF.

This rearrangement joins TRBV3-1 (or the pseudogene TRBV3-2) to TRBJ2-3, with TRBD2 identical over 10 bases. V was clipped by 2 bases and J by 3 bases; unmatched bases: 8. Germline V gene data show CDR1 as LGHDT and CDR2 as YNNKEL (reference sequence). There are 17 residues in the CDR3. CDR3 sequence: CASSQKSGGAWTDTQYF. CDR3 DNA: TGTGCCAGCAGCCAAAAAAGCGGGGGGGCGTGGACAGATACGCAGTATTTT.

This chain links TRBV7-8 with TRBJ1-6; D may be TRBD1 (5 bases). Deletions cut 3 bases from V and 10 bases from J, with 7 bases between. The CDR3 totals 12 residues. In germline, CDR1 is SGHVS, CDR2 FQNEAQ. The DNA of the CDR3 is TGTGCCAGCAGCTTTTCAGGGTCACCCCTCCACTTT. Translating gives CASSFSGSPLHF.

The chain employs TRBV4-2 and TRBJ2-5; 11 bases are shared with TRBD2. This CDR3 has 14 residues. V lost 7 bases to trimming and J lost 3 bases; unmatched junction nucleotides: 4. Per the germline V gene, CDR1 is LGHNA and CDR2 is YNFKEQ. The CDR3 here is CASTGTSGEETQYF. CDR3 in DNA: TGTGCCAGCACCGGGACTAGCGGAGAAGAGACCCAGTACTTC.